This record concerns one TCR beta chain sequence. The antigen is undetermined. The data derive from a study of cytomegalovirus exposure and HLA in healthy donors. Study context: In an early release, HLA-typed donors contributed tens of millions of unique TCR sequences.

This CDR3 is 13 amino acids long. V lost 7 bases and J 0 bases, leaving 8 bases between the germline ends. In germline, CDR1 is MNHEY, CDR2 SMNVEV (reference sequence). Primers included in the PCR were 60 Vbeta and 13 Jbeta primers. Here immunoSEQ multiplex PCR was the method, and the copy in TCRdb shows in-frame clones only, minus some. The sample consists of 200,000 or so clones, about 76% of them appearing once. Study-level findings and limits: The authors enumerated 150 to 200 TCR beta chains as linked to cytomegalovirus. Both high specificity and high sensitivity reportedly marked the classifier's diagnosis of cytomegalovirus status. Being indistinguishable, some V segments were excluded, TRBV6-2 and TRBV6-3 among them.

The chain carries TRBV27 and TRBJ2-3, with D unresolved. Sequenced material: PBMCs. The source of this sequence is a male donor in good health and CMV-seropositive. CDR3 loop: CASTALSTDTQYF. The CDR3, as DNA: TGTGCCAGCACCGCCCTAAGCACAGATACGCAGTATTTT.